These 23 T cell receptor beta chains came from one sample sequenced in a study of cytomegalovirus exposure and HLA in healthy donors. Primers: 60 Vbeta forward and 13 Jbeta reverse. Clones were read by immunoSEQ multiplex PCR, and TCRdb kept only the in-frame ones, dropping some. The table includes under 250,000 clones, roughly 84% detected once. The sample was PBMCs. The receptors derive from a boy younger than 10 in good health and CMV-seronegative.

The rearrangement uses TRBV11-2 and TRBJ2-1; D ambiguous. Deletions cut 1 base from V and 14 bases from J, with 9 bases between. The CDR3 totals 11 residues. Germline loops: CDR1 SGHAT, CDR2 FQNNGV. This CDR3 is CASSLGQNEFF. The DNA for the CDR3 is TGTGCCAGCAGCTTAGGGCAAAACGAGTTCTTC.

A remark on this clone: A junction boundary mismatches the germline segment, possibly from a read error. DNA for the CDR3: TGTGCCAGCAGTATTAGGCGGGGGAACACTGAAGCTTTCTTT. The encoded protein is CASSIRRGNTEAFF. The chain combines TRBV19 with TRBJ1-1; D uncertain. CDR3 length equals 14 residues. Germline-derived CDR1 and CDR2 are LNHDA and SQIVND (reference sequence).

This sequence joins TRBV28 and TRBJ2-5; 7 bases map to TRBD1. Germline trimming cut 1 base from V and 1 base from J; bases unmatched to any gene: 12. This CDR3 region has 18 residues. CDR1 is MDHEN, CDR2 SYDVKM, per germline. The CDR3 loop reads CASSLFSGGRGIQETQYF. CDR3 coding DNA: TGTGCCAGCAGTTTATTTTCGGGTGGCAGGGGGATCCAAGAGACCCAGTACTTC.

A single count supports this clone. The CDR3 DNA follows: TGTGCCATCAGTGTAGACGGGAACTATGGCTACACCTTC. Protein product: CAISVDGNYGYTF. The chain links TRBV10-3 to TRBJ1-2, with D unresolved. V was pared by 4 bases and J by 2 bases, with 8 bases between. Looked up from germline, CDR1 is ENHRY and CDR2 is SYGVKD. The CDR3 extends over 13 amino acids.

This chain links TRBV4-2 with TRBJ2-1; 8 bases align to TRBD2. The CDR3 extends over 15 amino acids. Trimming at V came to 3 bases and at J to 7 bases, leaving 8 bases not matched to a gene. Germline V lookup: CDR1 LGHNA, CDR2 YNFKEQ. For the CDR3, the DNA is TGTGCCAGCAGCCACCCTCCGGGACTAGGAAATGAGCAGTTCTTC. Encoded protein: CASSHPPGLGNEQFF.

The J gene is TRBJ2-7, the V gene TRBV30; 8 bases map to TRBD1. Per germline, CDR1 GTSNPN and CDR2 SVGIG (reference sequence). The CDR3 is 14 residues long. Trimming cost V 0 bases and J 4 bases; bases outside gene matches: 5. The CDR3 region is CAWSVVRGRYEQYF. Here the CDR3 DNA reads TGTGCCTGGAGTGTCGTCAGGGGGCGGTACGAGCAGTACTTC.

V is TRBV7-9 and J is TRBJ2-5; 7 bases line up with TRBD2. Germline V gene sequence: CDR1 SEHNR, CDR2 FQNEAQ (reference sequence). The CDR3 loop spans 13 amino acids. The J segment lost 1 base and the V segment lost 5 bases, leaving 1 base of the junction unmatched. The CDR3 spells CASSGTTQETQYF. In nucleotides, the CDR3 is TGTGCCAGCAGCGGGACTACCCAAGAGACCCAGTACTTC. The full variable domain, its missing parts supplied by reference TRBV7-9 and TRBJ2-5, is DTGVSQNPRHKITKRGQNVTFRCDPISEHNRLYWYRQTLGQGPEFLTYFQNEAQLEKSRLLSDRFSAERPKGSFSTLEIQRTEQGDSAMYLCASSGTTQETQYFGPGTRLLVL.

V and J are TRBV6-1 and TRBJ2-2; 7 bases match TRBD1. V trimming: 7 bases; J trimming: 8 bases; junction bases outside the gene matches: 7. Germline V gene data show CDR1 as MNHNS and CDR2 as SASEGT. The CDR3 sequence is 13 residues long. The CDR3 sequence: CASNRQGTGELFF. Here the CDR3 DNA reads TGTGCCAGCAACCGACAGGGAACGGGGGAGCTGTTTTTT.

The V call is TRBV5-4, the J call TRBJ1-4; 10 positions agree with TRBD1. The CDR3 has 14 residues. J gave up 8 bases and V 4 bases, and 5 bases lay outside the gene matches. Per germline, CDR1 SGHNT and CDR2 YYREEE (reference sequence). Here the CDR3 reads CASSLTGGPEKLFF. In DNA, the CDR3 is TGTGCCAGCAGCCTGACAGGGGGCCCAGAAAAACTGTTTTTT.

The chain combines TRBV21-1 with TRBJ2-3; TRBD1 is the table's D call and was not checked against the DNA. TRBV21-1 is listed as a pseudogene. The CDR3 spans 15 residues. For the CDR3, the DNA is TGTGCCAGCAGCAAGGGTAACAGGGGCACAGATACGCAGTATTTT. This sequence encodes CASSKGNRGTDTQYF.

The chain links TRBV30 to TRBJ1-1; D not certain. The CDR3 consists of 12 residues. The V end lost 8 bases, the J end lost 2 bases, and 12 bases lay between the germline ends. Germline CDR1 is GTSNPN and CDR2 is SVGIG (reference sequence). Here the CDR3 DNA reads TGTGCCGGGGAGGGCAGCAACACTGAAGCTTTCTTT. Amino acid sequence: CAGEGSNTEAFF.

This clone was detected once. The chain uses TRBV6-5 and TRBJ2-7; TRBD1 matches 9 bases. This CDR3 region has 14 residues. CDR1 is MNHEY and CDR2 is SVGAGI in the germline V gene. Trimming cost V 6 bases and J 5 bases; bases outside gene matches: 8. The CDR3 region is CASRETGGLDEQYF. In nucleotides, the CDR3 is TGTGCCAGCAGGGAAACAGGGGGCCTCGACGAGCAGTACTTC.

The chain has TRBV30 and TRBJ2-5; no reliable D call. CDR1 is GTSNPN, CDR2 SVGIG, per germline (reference sequence). The CDR3 loop spans 13 amino acids. V was cut by 2 bases and J by 7 bases, with 14 bases left in between. In DNA form, the CDR3 reads TGTGCCTGGAGTTTAAGCGAGAAAGGGACCCAGTACTTC. This sequence encodes CAWSLSEKGTQYF.

The chain recombines TRBV30 with TRBJ1-2; D is perhaps TRBD1 (6 bases). V lost 8 bases, J lost 0 bases, and 22 bases lay in between. CDR3 size: 16 residues. Germline CDR1 is GTSNPN and CDR2 is SVGIG (reference sequence). The chain's CDR3 is CALPRTDGPANYGYTF. DNA for the CDR3: TGTGCCCTCCCAAGGACAGACGGGCCAGCTAACTATGGCTACACCTTC.

The chain recombines TRBV5-1 with TRBJ2-7; 10 bases agree with TRBD2. Looked up from germline, CDR1 is SGHRS and CDR2 is YFSETQ. CDR3 length: 18 residues. V lost 1 base, J lost 0 bases, and 10 bases stayed unmatched. In nucleotides, the CDR3 is TGCGCCAGCAGCTTGCCCTTTTACGCTAGCGGGAGCTCCTACGAGCAGTACTTC. It is translated as CASSLPFYASGSSYEQYF. Combining the CDR3 with reference TRBV5-1 and TRBJ2-7 gives the whole variable domain KAGVTQTPRYLIKTRGQQVTLSCSPISGHRSVSWYQQTPGQGLQFLFEYFSETQRNKGNFPGRFSGRQFSNSRSEMNVSTLELGDSALYLCASSLPFYASGSSYEQYFGPGTRLTVT.

The chain employs TRBV2 and TRBJ2-1; D not certain. V gave up 1 base and J gave up 4 bases, with 5 bases separating them. Germline CDR1 reads SNHLY; CDR2 reads FYNNEI. This CDR3 has 13 amino acids. CDR3 sequence (DNA): TGTGCCAGCAGTGAAGTCAGATACAATGAGCAGTTCTTC. It is translated as CASSEVRYNEQFF.

The chain joins TRBV10-2 to TRBJ1-2, with 9 bases that match TRBD1. With V trimmed by 6 bases and J by 6 bases, 5 bases remained unmatched. The germline V gene encodes CDR1 WSHSY and CDR2 SAAADI. This CDR3 has 13 amino acids. Written as DNA, the CDR3 is TGCGCCAGCAGGGCTACAGGGGGCGATGGCTACACCTTC. The encoded protein is CASRATGGDGYTF.

The chain uses TRBV30 and TRBJ1-2; 9 nucleotides agree with TRBD1. Per the germline V gene, CDR1 is GTSNPN and CDR2 is SVGIG (reference sequence). V lost 7 bases, J lost 5 bases, and 8 bases stayed unmatched. The CDR3 loop spans 13 amino acids. CDR3 in amino acids: CASNTDRGYGYTF. The CDR3 nucleotides are TGTGCCTCCAACACCGACAGGGGGTATGGCTACACCTTC.

The rearrangement joins TRBV7-9 to TRBJ1-5; D perhaps matches TRBD1 (6 bases). This CDR3 has 13 residues. V gave up 5 bases and J gave up 3 bases, with 8 bases separating them. Germline loops: CDR1 SEHNR, CDR2 FQNEAQ (reference sequence). This CDR3 is CASSTGPNQPQHF. CDR3 in DNA: TGTGCCAGCAGCACAGGGCCCAATCAGCCCCAGCATTTT.

On this clone itself: The CDR3 does not end in the conserved phenylalanine or tryptophan, so this is likely a read error. The V and J genes are TRBV5-1 and TRBJ2-7; D is possibly TRBD1 (6 bases). The V and J ends lost 0 bases and 5 bases respectively, with 15 bases between them. The V gene's germline CDR1 is SGHRS and CDR2 YFSETQ. The CDR3 sequence is 15 residues long. The DNA for the CDR3 is TGCGCCAGCAGCTTGGCTGCTACAGGGATCAACGAGCAGTACCTC. It specifies CASSLAATGINEQYL.

The rearrangement links TRBV29-1 to TRBJ1-1; possibly TRBD1 for D (5 bases). CDR3 length: 13 residues. V was pared by 4 bases and J by 1 base, with 10 bases between. Germline lookup yields CDR1 SQVTM and CDR2 ANQGSEA. The CDR3 reads CSVAGGTNTEAFF. CDR3 in DNA: TGCAGCGTTGCTGGGGGGACGAACACTGAAGCTTTCTTT.

The rearrangement uses TRBV7-6 and TRBJ1-1; D is perhaps TRBD1 (5 bases). Per the germline V gene, CDR1 is SGHVS and CDR2 is FNYEAQ. V lost 1 base to trimming and J lost 2 bases, with 20 bases between them. The CDR3 is made up of 18 amino acids. The CDR3 DNA reads TGTGCCAGCAGCTTAGAGGATTGGGGCACCAGAAAAAACACTGAAGCTTTCTTT. Translating it yields CASSLEDWGTRKNTEAFF.

In its sample, this clone was seen a few times. This rearrangement joins TRBV19 to TRBJ1-1; 7 nucleotides agree with TRBD1. Germline CDR1 LNHDA, CDR2 SQIVND (reference sequence). The CDR3 is 13 amino acids. Losses at the gene ends were 5 bases for V and 3 bases for J; bases not matched to a gene: 3. The CDR3 DNA is TGTGCCAGTAGTTTTACAGGGGACACTGAAGCTTTCTTT. This encodes CASSFTGDTEAFF.